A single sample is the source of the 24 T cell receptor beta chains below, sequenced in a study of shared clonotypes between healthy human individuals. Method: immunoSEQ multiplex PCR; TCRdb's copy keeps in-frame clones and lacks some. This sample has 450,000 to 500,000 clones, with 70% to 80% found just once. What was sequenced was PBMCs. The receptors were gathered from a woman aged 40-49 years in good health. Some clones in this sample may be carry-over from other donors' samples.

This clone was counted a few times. The CDR3 reads CASSRDRGELFF. CDR3 nucleotide sequence: TGTGCCAGCTCCCGAGACAGGGGGGAACTGTTTTTT. The genes are TRBV18 and TRBJ1-4; 9 bases line up with TRBD1. The CDR3 runs 12 residues. Trimming cost V 6 bases and J 12 bases; bases outside gene matches: 5. Germline loops: CDR1 KGHSH, CDR2 LQKENI.

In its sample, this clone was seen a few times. The CDR3 region has the DNA TGTGCCAGCAGTTTCGCACGGCGGAGCACAGATACGCAGTATTTT. As protein: CASSFARRSTDTQYF. This chain uses TRBV27 with TRBJ2-3; D is uncertain. Germline V gives CDR1 MNHEY, CDR2 SMNVEV (reference sequence). V lost 3 bases and J 0 bases, leaving 10 bases between the germline ends. This CDR3 contains 15 residues.

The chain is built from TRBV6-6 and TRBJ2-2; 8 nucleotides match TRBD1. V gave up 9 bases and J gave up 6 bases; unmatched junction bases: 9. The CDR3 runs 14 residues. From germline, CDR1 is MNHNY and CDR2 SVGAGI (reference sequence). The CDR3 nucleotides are TGTGCCAGTAGACCTCCAGGGGGCCCCGGGGAGCTGTTTTTT. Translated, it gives CASRPPGGPGELFF.

CDR3 DNA: TGTGCCAGCAGCCTGACTAGCGGGAGGGCCACTGAGCAGTTCTTC. This gives the protein CASSLTSGRATEQFF. V gene TRBV28 combines with J gene TRBJ2-1; TRBD2 agrees at 14 bases. The germline gives CDR1 MDHEN, CDR2 SYDVKM. The CDR3 is 15 amino acids. V was pared by 6 bases and J by 9 bases, with 7 bases of the junction left unmatched.

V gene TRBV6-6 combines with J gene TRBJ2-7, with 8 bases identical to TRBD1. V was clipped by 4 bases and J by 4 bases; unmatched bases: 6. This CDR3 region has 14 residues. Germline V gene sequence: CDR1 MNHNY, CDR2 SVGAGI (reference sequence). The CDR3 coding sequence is TGTGCCAGCAGTTCCGGACAGGGATGGTACGAGCAGTACTTC. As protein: CASSSGQGWYEQYF.

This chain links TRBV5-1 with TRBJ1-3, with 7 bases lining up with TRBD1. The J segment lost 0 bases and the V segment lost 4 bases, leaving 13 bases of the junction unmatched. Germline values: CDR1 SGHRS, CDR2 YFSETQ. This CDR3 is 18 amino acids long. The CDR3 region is CASSRDSSPPSSGNTIYF. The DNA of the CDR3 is TGCGCCAGCAGCCGGGACAGTAGTCCTCCGAGCTCTGGAAACACCATATATTTT.

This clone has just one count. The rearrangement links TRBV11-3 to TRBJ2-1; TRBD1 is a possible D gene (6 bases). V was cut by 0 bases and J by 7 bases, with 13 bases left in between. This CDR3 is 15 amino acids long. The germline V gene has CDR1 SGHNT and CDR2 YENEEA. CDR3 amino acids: CASSLEGRGRNEQFF. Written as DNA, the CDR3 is TGTGCCAGCAGCTTAGAGGGCAGGGGTAGGAATGAGCAGTTCTTC. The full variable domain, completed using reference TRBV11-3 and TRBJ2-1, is EAGVVQSPRYKIIEKKQPVAFWCNPISGHNTLYWYLQNLGQGPELLIRYENEEAVDDSQLPKDRFSAERLKGVDSTLKIQPAELGDSAVYLCASSLEGRGRNEQFFGPGTRLTVL.

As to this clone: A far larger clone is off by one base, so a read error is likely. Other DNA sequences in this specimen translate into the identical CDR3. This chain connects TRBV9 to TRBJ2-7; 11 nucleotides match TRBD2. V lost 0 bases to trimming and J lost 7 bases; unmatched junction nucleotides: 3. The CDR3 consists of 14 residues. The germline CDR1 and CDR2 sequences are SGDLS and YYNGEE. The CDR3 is CASSVGSGREEQYF. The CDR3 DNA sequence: TGTGCCAGCAGCGTAGGTAGCGGGAGGGAGGAGCAGTACTTC.

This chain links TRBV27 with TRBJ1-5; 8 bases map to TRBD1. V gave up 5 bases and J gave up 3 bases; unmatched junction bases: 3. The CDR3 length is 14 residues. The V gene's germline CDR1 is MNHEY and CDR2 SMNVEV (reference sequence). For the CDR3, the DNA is TGTGCCAGCAGTCGGGACAGGTACAATCAGCCCCAGCATTTT. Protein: CASSRDRYNQPQHF.

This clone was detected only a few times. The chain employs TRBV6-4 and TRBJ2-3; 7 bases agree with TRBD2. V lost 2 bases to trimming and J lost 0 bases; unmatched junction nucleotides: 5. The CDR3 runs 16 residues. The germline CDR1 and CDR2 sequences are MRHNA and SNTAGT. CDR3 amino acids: CASSDVAGDSTDTQYF. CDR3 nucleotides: TGTGCCAGCAGTGACGTAGCGGGCGATAGCACAGATACGCAGTATTTT.

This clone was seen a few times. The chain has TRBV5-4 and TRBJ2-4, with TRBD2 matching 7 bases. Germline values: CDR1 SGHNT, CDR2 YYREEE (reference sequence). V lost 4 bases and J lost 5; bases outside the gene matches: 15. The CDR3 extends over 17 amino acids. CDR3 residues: CASSPLVGGTGENIQYF. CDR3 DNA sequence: TGTGCCAGCAGCCCCTTGGTGGGGGGGACGGGAGAAAACATTCAGTACTTC. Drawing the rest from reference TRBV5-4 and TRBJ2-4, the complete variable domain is ETGVTQSPTHLIKTRGQQVTLRCSSQSGHNTVSWYQQALGQGPQFIFQYYREEENGRGNFPPRFSGLQFPNYSSELNVNALELDDSALYLCASSPLVGGTGENIQYFGAGTRLSVL.

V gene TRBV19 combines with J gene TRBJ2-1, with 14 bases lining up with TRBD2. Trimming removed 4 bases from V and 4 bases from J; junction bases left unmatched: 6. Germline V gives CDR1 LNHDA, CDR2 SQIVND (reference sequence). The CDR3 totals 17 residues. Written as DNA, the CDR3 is TGTGCCAGTAGTACCACATGGACTAGCGGGAGGTACAATGAGCAGTTCTTC. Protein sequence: CASSTTWTSGRYNEQFF.

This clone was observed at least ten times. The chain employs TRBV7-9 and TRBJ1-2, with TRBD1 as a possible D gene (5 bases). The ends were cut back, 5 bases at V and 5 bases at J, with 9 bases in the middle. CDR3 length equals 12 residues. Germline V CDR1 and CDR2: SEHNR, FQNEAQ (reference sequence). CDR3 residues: CASSKTDYGYTF. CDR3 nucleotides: TGTGCCAGCAGCAAGACAGATTATGGCTACACCTTC.

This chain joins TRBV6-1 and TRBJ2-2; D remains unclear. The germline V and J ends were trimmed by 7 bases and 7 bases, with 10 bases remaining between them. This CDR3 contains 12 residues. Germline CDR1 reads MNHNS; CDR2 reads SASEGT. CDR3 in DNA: TGTGCCAGCAAACCACTACGCGGGGAGCTGTTTTTT. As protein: CASKPLRGELFF.

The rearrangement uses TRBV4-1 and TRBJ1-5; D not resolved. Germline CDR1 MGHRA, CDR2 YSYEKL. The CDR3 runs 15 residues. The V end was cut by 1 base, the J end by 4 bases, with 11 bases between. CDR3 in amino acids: CASSQGRDPNQPQHF. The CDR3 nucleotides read TGCGCCAGCAGCCAAGGGAGGGATCCGAATCAGCCCCAGCATTTT.

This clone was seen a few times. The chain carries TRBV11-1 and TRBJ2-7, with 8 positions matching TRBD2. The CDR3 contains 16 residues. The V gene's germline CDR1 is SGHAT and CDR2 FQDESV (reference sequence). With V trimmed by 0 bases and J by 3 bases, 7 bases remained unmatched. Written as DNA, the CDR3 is TGTGCCAGCAGCTTAGCCACGGGAGGGAGAAGCTACGAGCAGTACTTC. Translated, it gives CASSLATGGRSYEQYF.

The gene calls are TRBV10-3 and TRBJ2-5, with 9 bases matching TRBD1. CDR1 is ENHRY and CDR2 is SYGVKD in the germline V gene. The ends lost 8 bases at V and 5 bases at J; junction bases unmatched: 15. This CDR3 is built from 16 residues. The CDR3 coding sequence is TGTGCCATCTCCTCCTCCTCGGGGACAGGGCCGGAGACCCAGTACTTC. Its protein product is CAISSSSGTGPETQYF.

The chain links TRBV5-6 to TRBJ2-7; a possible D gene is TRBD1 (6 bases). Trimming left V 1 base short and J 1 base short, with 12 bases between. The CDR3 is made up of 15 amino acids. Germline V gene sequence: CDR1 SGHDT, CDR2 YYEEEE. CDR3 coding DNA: TGTGCCAGCAGCTTGCGGACAGTAATATCCTACGAGCAGTACTTC. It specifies CASSLRTVISYEQYF.

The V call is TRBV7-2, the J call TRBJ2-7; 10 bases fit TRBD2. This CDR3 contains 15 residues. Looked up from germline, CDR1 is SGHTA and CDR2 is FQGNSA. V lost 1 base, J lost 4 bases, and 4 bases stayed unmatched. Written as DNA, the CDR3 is TGTGCCAGCAGCTTAGTGGCTAGCGGGAGTTACGAGCAGTACTTC. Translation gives CASSLVASGSYEQYF.

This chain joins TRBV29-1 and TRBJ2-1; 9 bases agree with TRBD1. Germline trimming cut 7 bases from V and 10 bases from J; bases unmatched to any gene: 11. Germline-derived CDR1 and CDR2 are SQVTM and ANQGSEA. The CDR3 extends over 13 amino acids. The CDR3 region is CSGAVTGGREQFF. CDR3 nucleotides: TGCAGCGGGGCCGTAACAGGGGGCAGGGAGCAGTTCTTC.

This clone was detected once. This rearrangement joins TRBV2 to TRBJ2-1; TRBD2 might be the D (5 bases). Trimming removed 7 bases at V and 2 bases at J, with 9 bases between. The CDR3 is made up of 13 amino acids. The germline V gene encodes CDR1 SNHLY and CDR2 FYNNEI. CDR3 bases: TGTGCCAGCAACCTAGCAACCTACAATGAGCAGTTCTTC. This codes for CASNLATYNEQFF. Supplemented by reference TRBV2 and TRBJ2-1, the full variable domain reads EPEVTQTPSHQVTQMGQEVILRCVPISNHLYFYWYRQILGQKVEFLVSFYNNEISEKSEIFDDQFSVERPDGSNFTLKIRSTKLEDSAMYFCASNLATYNEQFFGPGTRLTVL.

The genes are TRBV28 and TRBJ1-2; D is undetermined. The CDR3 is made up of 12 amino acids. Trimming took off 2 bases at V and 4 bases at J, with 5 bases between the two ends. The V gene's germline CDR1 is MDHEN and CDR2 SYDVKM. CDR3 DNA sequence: TGTGCCAGCAGTTTACAGGCCTATGGCTACACCTTC. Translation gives CASSLQAYGYTF.

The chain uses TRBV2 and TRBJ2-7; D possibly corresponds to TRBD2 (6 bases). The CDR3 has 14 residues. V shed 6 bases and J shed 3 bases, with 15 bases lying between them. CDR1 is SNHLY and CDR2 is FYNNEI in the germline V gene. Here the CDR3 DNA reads TGTGCCAGCAGGGGACTCCGAGGTGTCTACGAGCAGTACTTC. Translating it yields CASRGLRGVYEQYF.

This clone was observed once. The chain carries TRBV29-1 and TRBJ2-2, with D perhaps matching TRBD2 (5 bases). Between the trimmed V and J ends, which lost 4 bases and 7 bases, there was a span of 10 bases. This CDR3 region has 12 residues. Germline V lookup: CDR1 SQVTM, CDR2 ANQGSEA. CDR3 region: CSVGLTSGELFF. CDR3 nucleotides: TGCAGCGTTGGACTAACAAGCGGGGAGCTGTTTTTT.